The 32 T cell receptor beta chains given below trace back to one sample, sequenced in a study of T-cell reconstitution after alpha-beta-depleted transplantation in children. Using unique molecular identifiers, the investigators prepared the TCRbeta library. A single record per CDR3 protein comes from TCRdb applying MiXCR to the PCR reads. This sample has over 80,000 distinct CDR3 sequences; around a quarter occur once, and the top ten carry about a fifth. The sequences come from PBMCs, collected before TCRalphabeta/CD19-depleted stem cell transplant. The receptors shown here come from a boy under 10 years old with acute lymphoblastic leukemia, due to receive a stem cell transplant.

A few counts support this clonotype. This chain uses TRBV30 with TRBJ2-6; tentatively, D is TRBD2 (6 bases). CDR1 and CDR2 (germline): GTSNPN, SVGIG (reference sequence). Trimming took off 4 bases at V and 2 bases at J, with 6 bases between the two ends. CDR3 length equals 13 residues. The CDR3 coding sequence is TGTGCCTGGACGGGGGCTGGGGCCAACGTCCTGACTTTC. Residues: CAWTGAGANVLTF.

The rearrangement links TRBV5-1 to TRBJ2-7; 7 nucleotides line up with TRBD1. CDR1 and CDR2 (germline): SGHRS, YFSETQ. V lost 5 bases and J lost 4; bases outside the gene matches: 6. The CDR3 runs 13 residues. The CDR3 nucleotides read TGCGCCAGCAGTCAGACAGGGAAGTACGAGCAGTACTTC. This encodes CASSQTGKYEQYF. Using reference TRBV5-1 and TRBJ2-7 for the parts outside the CDR3, the full variable domain is KAGVTQTPRYLIKTRGQQVTLSCSPISGHRSVSWYQQTPGQGLQFLFEYFSETQRNKGNFPGRFSGRQFSNSRSEMNVSTLELGDSALYLCASSQTGKYEQYFGPGTRLTVT.

This sequence joins TRBV4-1 and TRBJ1-1, with D tentatively TRBD1 (6 bases). In germline, CDR1 is MGHRA, CDR2 YSYEKL. The CDR3 has 18 amino acids. Trimming stripped 1 base from V and 0 bases from J, with 18 bases between. CDR3 region: CASSQVGGGRVMNTEAFF. The CDR3 DNA reads TGCGCCAGCAGCCAAGTCGGCGGGGGGCGAGTAATGAACACTGAAGCTTTCTTT.

The table lists this clonotype with a few counts. V usage is TRBV20-1 and J usage is TRBJ2-3, with TRBD2 as a possible D gene (6 bases). The V end was cut by 2 bases, the J end by 0 bases, with 15 bases between. The CDR3 loop spans 16 amino acids. CDR1 is DFQATT and CDR2 is SNEGSKA in the germline V gene (reference sequence). CDR3 protein: CSARKRRGQSTDTQYF. The CDR3 coding sequence is TGCAGTGCTAGAAAGCGGAGGGGTCAGAGCACAGATACGCAGTATTTT.

The chain employs TRBV12-3 or TRBV12-4 and TRBJ2-1; maybe TRBD1 (5 bases). V lost 7 bases and J 7 bases, leaving 14 bases between the germline ends. The CDR3 extends over 13 amino acids. Here the CDR3 DNA reads TGTGCCAGCACCCGATCGACAGAGAATGAGCAGTTCTTC. Its translation: CASTRSTENEQFF.

The chain employs TRBV10-3 and TRBJ2-3, with 14 bases that match TRBD2. Losses at the gene ends were 0 bases for V and 6 bases for J; bases not matched to a gene: 8. CDR1 ENHRY and CDR2 SYGVKD come from the germline V gene. CDR3 length equals 18 residues. CDR3 DNA sequence: TGTGCCATCAGTGAGTCGTACCCGGGACTAGCGGGAGAGGATACGCAGTATTTT. This codes for CAISESYPGLAGEDTQYF.

The chain employs TRBV7-9 and TRBJ2-2; perhaps TRBD2 as D (6 bases). This CDR3 has 15 residues. The V and J ends lost 3 bases and 4 bases respectively, with 12 bases between them. Per germline, CDR1 SEHNR and CDR2 FQNEAQ (reference sequence). The CDR3 coding sequence is TGTGCCAGCAGCTTTGGCGGAGGGCTCACCGGGGAGCTGTTTTTT. Its protein is CASSFGGGLTGELFF. Supplemented by reference TRBV7-9 and TRBJ2-2, the full variable domain reads DTGVSQNPRHKITKRGQNVTFRCDPISEHNRLYWYRQTLGQGPEFLTYFQNEAQLEKSRLLSDRFSAERPKGSFSTLEIQRTEQGDSAMYLCASSFGGGLTGELFFGEGSRLTVL.

The chain links TRBV6-4 to TRBJ2-1; 10 bases agree with TRBD2. Per germline, CDR1 MRHNA and CDR2 SNTAGT. The CDR3 contains 16 residues. The V and J ends lost 2 bases and 4 bases, in that order; junction bases with no gene match: 5. The CDR3 nucleotides are TGTGCCAGCAGTGACGGTACTAGCGGGGATTACAATGAGCAGTTCTTC. Amino acids: CASSDGTSGDYNEQFF.

The V and J genes are TRBV7-2 and TRBJ2-5; D remains ambiguous. In germline, CDR1 is SGHTA, CDR2 FQGNSA. This CDR3 has 15 residues. V lost 5 bases and J 4 bases, leaving 17 bases between the germline ends. This chain's CDR3 is CASSLLATGRETQYF. In nucleotides, the CDR3 is TGTGCCAGCAGCCTTCTTGCCACGGGCCGAGAGACCCAGTACTTC.

The J gene is TRBJ1-1, the V gene TRBV20-1; 7 positions match TRBD1. Looked up from germline, CDR1 is DFQATT and CDR2 is SNEGSKA (reference sequence). J lost 7 bases, V lost 5 bases, and 4 bases had no gene match. The length of the CDR3 is 11 residues. The CDR3 DNA reads TGCAGTGCTCCCAGGGGGGATGAAGCTTTCTTT. It codes for CSAPRGDEAFF.

This clonotype was counted a few times. The chain links TRBV18 to TRBJ2-7, with unresolved D. Germline values: CDR1 KGHSH, CDR2 LQKENI. The V end lost 5 bases, the J end lost 0 bases, and 11 bases lay between the germline ends. The length of the CDR3 is 14 residues. CDR3 sequence: CASSKGGSSYEQYF. The CDR3, as DNA: TGTGCCAGCTCAAAAGGCGGAAGCTCCTACGAGCAGTACTTC. Using reference TRBV18 and TRBJ2-7 for the parts outside the CDR3, the full variable domain is NAGVMQNPRHLVRRRGQEARLRCSPMKGHSHVYWYRQLPEEGLKFMVYLQKENIIDESGMPKERFSAEFPKEGPSILRIQQVVRGDSAAYFCASSKGGSSYEQYFGPGTRLTVT.

Only a few counts were recorded for this clonotype. The rearrangement joins TRBV7-8 to TRBJ1-6, with D possibly TRBD1 on 5 matching bases. The V gene's germline CDR1 is SGHVS and CDR2 FQNEAQ. V lost 1 base to trimming and J lost 4 bases, with 14 bases between them. The CDR3 is 17 amino acids. The CDR3 sequence is CASSLGRLGGYNSPLHF. The CDR3 DNA reads as TGTGCCAGCAGCTTAGGTCGTCTCGGGGGGTATAATTCACCCCTCCACTTT.

The rearrangement joins TRBV28 to TRBJ2-1; 9 bases fit TRBD2. Germline lookup yields CDR1 MDHEN and CDR2 SYDVKM. The CDR3 sequence is 15 residues long. Trimming cost V 6 bases and J 5 bases; bases outside gene matches: 8. The chain's CDR3 is CASSSSGRKDNEQFF. CDR3 DNA sequence: TGTGCCAGCAGCTCCAGCGGGAGGAAGGACAATGAGCAGTTCTTC.

V is TRBV28 and J is TRBJ1-1; 7 nucleotides align to TRBD1. CDR1 MDHEN and CDR2 SYDVKM come from the germline V gene. The CDR3 has 14 residues. Trimming removed 6 bases from V and 0 bases from J; junction bases left unmatched: 4. The CDR3, as DNA: TGTGCCAGCAGGGGACAGCACATGAACACTGAAGCTTTCTTT. It specifies CASRGQHMNTEAFF. The complete variable domain, with remaining parts taken from reference TRBV28 and TRBJ1-1, reads DVKVTQSSRYLVKRTGEKVFLECVQDMDHENMFWYRQDPGLGLRLIYFSYDVKMKEKGDIPEGYSVSREKKERFSLILESASTNQTSMYLCASRGQHMNTEAFFGQGTRLTVV.

The V and J genes are TRBV24-1 and TRBJ1-2, with 10 bases matching TRBD1. The CDR3 loop spans 14 amino acids. CDR1 is KGHDR and CDR2 is SFDVKD in the germline V gene. The V and J ends lost 3 bases and 6 bases, in that order; junction bases with no gene match: 3. Here the CDR3 DNA reads TGTGCCACCAGTGATCCGGGACAGGGGAATGGCTACACCTTC. As protein: CATSDPGQGNGYTF.

The chain carries TRBV20-1 and TRBJ1-5; a weak D match, TRBD1 (5 bases). The germline V gene encodes CDR1 DFQATT and CDR2 SNEGSKA (reference sequence). The CDR3 extends over 15 amino acids. Trimming left V 1 base short and J 7 bases short, with 17 bases between. The CDR3 region is CSARAGGGIGQPQHF. The CDR3 region has the DNA TGCAGTGCTAGAGCGGGGGGAGGGATCGGGCAGCCCCAGCATTTT.

The V and J genes are TRBV29-1 and TRBJ2-5; the D gene is possibly TRBD2 (6 bases). CDR3 size: 14 residues. Germline-derived CDR1 and CDR2 are SQVTM and ANQGSEA. The CDR3 reads CRERRRVSQETQYF. CDR3 DNA sequence: TGCAGGGAGAGGCGGAGGGTATCTCAAGAGACCCAGTACTTC.

There are many counts of this clonotype. The rearrangement links TRBV28 to TRBJ2-7; TRBD2 is a possible D gene (7 bases). CDR1 and CDR2 (germline): MDHEN, SYDVKM. This CDR3 contains 14 residues. V lost 4 bases, J lost 4 bases, and 14 bases lay in between. In DNA form, the CDR3 reads TGTGCCAGCAGTTCGGAGGGGGGGGGATACGAGCAGTACTTC. Translated, it gives CASSSEGGGYEQYF.

The chain carries TRBV7-2 and TRBJ2-6, with no clear D. The V end lost 7 bases, the J end lost 1 base, and 14 bases lay between the germline ends. This CDR3 contains 16 residues. Per the germline V gene, CDR1 is SGHTA and CDR2 is FQGNSA. As DNA, the CDR3 is TGTGCCAGCAACAAAGTGGGGATGTCTGGGGCCAACGTCCTGACTTTC. This gives the protein CASNKVGMSGANVLTF.

In this sample, this clonotype turned up a few times. The chain couples TRBV28 to TRBJ1-2; D is possibly TRBD1 (5 bases). Germline loops: CDR1 MDHEN, CDR2 SYDVKM. V lost 7 bases to trimming and J lost 5 bases, with 17 bases between them. CDR3 length equals 14 residues. CDR3 nucleotide sequence: TGTGCCAGCACCGGACCCGGGGCGCAGTATGGCTACACCTTC. Protein product: CASTGPGAQYGYTF.

This chain connects TRBV2 to TRBJ2-1; weak D call: TRBD2 (6 bases). The CDR3 has 14 residues. The germline V gene has CDR1 SNHLY and CDR2 FYNNEI. Trimming removed 8 bases at V and 9 bases at J, with 20 bases between. The CDR3 DNA is TGTGCCAGCCTCTGGGTAGCGGAGGGACCTGAGCAGTTCTTC. This encodes CASLWVAEGPEQFF.

The rearrangement joins TRBV5-1 to TRBJ2-3; 7 bases fit TRBD1. This CDR3 is built from 20 residues. Germline trimming cut 2 bases from V and 2 bases from J; bases unmatched to any gene: 20. The germline gives CDR1 SGHRS, CDR2 YFSETQ. CDR3 protein: CASSLNYPQGFRPHTDTQYF. Here the CDR3 DNA reads TGCGCCAGCAGCTTAAATTACCCACAGGGGTTTAGGCCCCACACAGATACGCAGTATTTT.

The chain is built from TRBV10-3 and TRBJ2-3; weak D call: TRBD2 (5 bases). The V and J ends lost 9 bases and 6 bases respectively, with 13 bases between them. CDR3 length equals 12 residues. Germline-derived CDR1 and CDR2 are ENHRY and SYGVKD. CDR3 residues: CAMSEEADTQYF. The DNA of the CDR3 is TGTGCCATGTCTGAGGAGGCGGATACGCAGTATTTT.

V gene TRBV14 combines with J gene TRBJ2-1; 14 bases agree with TRBD2. The V segment lost 5 bases and the J segment 8 bases; nucleotides outside the gene matches: 5. CDR3 length equals 15 residues. Germline V gene lookup returns CDR1 SGHDN and CDR2 FVKESK. The CDR3 is CASSEGLAGVYEQFF. The CDR3 DNA reads as TGTGCCAGCAGCGAGGGACTAGCGGGAGTTTATGAGCAGTTCTTC.

The genes are TRBV29-1 and TRBJ1-1; no definite D call. Germline CDR1 SQVTM, CDR2 ANQGSEA. The CDR3 has 11 amino acids. Trimming removed 4 bases at V and 1 base at J, with 4 bases between. The CDR3 bases are TGCAGCGTTGGGGAGAACACTGAAGCTTTCTTT. Residues: CSVGENTEAFF.

This clonotype appeared a single time. This sequence joins TRBV20-1 and TRBJ2-1, with 7 nucleotides matching TRBD2. Losses at the gene ends were 5 bases for V and 2 bases for J; bases not matched to a gene: 15. Germline V lookup: CDR1 DFQATT, CDR2 SNEGSKA (reference sequence). The CDR3 is made up of 17 amino acids. CDR3: CSAEVPSSGATYNEQFF. CDR3 coding DNA: TGCAGTGCTGAGGTCCCTTCTAGCGGAGCAACCTACAATGAGCAGTTCTTC.

The CDR3 coding sequence is TGTGCCAGCAGTCCTCGACCAACTATAAACGACGAGCAGTACTTC. It specifies CASSPRPTINDEQYF. The chain combines TRBV11-2 with TRBJ2-7; no reliable D call. The CDR3 extends over 15 amino acids. Between the trimmed V and J ends, which lost 6 bases and 5 bases, there was a span of 20 bases. The germline CDR1 and CDR2 sequences are SGHAT and FQNNGV.

The chain employs TRBV4-3 and TRBJ2-6, with D possibly matching TRBD1 (5 bases). This CDR3 is built from 17 residues. Between the trimmed V and J ends, which lost 4 bases and 2 bases, there was a span of 15 bases. Looked up from germline, CDR1 is LGHNA and CDR2 is YSLEER. The CDR3 is CASSRGHNLAGANVLTF. CDR3 DNA: TGCGCCAGCAGCCGAGGACACAACCTAGCTGGGGCCAACGTCCTGACTTTC.

The gene calls are TRBV5-3 and TRBJ2-2; TRBD1 matches 11 bases. TRBV5-3 is designated an ORF whose function remains uncertain. CDR3 length equals 16 residues. V lost 4 bases, J lost 5 bases, and 7 bases stayed unmatched. DNA for the CDR3: TGTGCCAGAAGCCCAAACGGGACAGGGGGAACCGGGGAGCTGTTTTTT. Translating it yields CARSPNGTGGTGELFF.

There are a few counts of this clonotype. The chain uses TRBV6-5 and TRBJ2-1, with D perhaps matching TRBD2 (5 bases). Trimming took off 8 bases at V and 5 bases at J, with 19 bases between the two ends. CDR1 is MNHEY, CDR2 SVGAGI, per germline. The CDR3 has 15 residues. This CDR3 is CASASSWRANNEQFF. For the CDR3, the DNA is TGTGCCAGCGCTTCCTCGTGGCGGGCCAACAATGAGCAGTTCTTC.

This clonotype was detected only a few times. A read error may produce the germline difference seen at one junction end. The chain uses TRBV19 and TRBJ1-5; D remains ambiguous. The CDR3 totals 14 residues. CDR1 is LNHDA, CDR2 SQIVND, per germline (reference sequence). The chain's CDR3 is CASSSYNSNQPQHF. The CDR3 region has the DNA TGTGCCAGCAGTAGTTATAATAGCAATCAGCCCCAGCATTTT.

This clonotype was recorded at least ten times. This sequence joins TRBV7-2 and TRBJ2-4; TRBD2 agrees at 7 bases. This CDR3 is 17 amino acids long. With V trimmed by 0 bases and J by 2 bases, 7 bases remained unmatched. Germline V gene lookup returns CDR1 SGHTA and CDR2 FQGNSA. CDR3: CASSLAPGGSTKNIQYF. CDR3 bases: TGTGCCAGCAGCTTAGCGCCGGGGGGTAGTACCAAAAACATTCAGTACTTC.